What follows is one T cell receptor (beta chain) and its context. The antigen remains unidentified. CDR3 size: 15 residues. The ends were cut back, 6 bases at V and 5 bases at J, with 18 bases in the middle. Germline-derived CDR1 and CDR2 are MNHEY and SVGAGI. This specimen comes from a study of cytomegalovirus exposure and HLA in healthy donors. Study context: Around 200 million T cells yielded more than 95 million unique TCR beta sequences, as an earlier analysis found. Findings and caveats of the study: Overall, approximately 180 TCR beta chains were annotated as cytomegalovirus-associated.

PCR primers comprised 60 Vbeta and 13 Jbeta primers. This table comes from immunoSEQ multiplex PCR, and its TCRdb copy is limited to in-frame clones, with some not included. The repertoire holds tens of thousands of clones, with 70% to 80% as singletons. The sample was PBMCs. This TCR was recovered from a man in his thirties or forties in good health and CMV-seronegative. This chain connects TRBV6-5 to TRBJ2-3; possible D gene TRBD1, 6 bases. CDR3 amino acids: CASSQQGRSLDTQYF. The CDR3 DNA reads as TGTGCCAGCAGCCAACAGGGCCGGTCGTTAGATACGCAGTATTTT.